These 2 T cell receptor beta chains were sequenced from one sample in a study of blood T cell repertoires in COVID-19. Assay used: immunoSEQ multiplex PCR; TCRdb lists only in-frame clones, some missing. The table shows roughly 250,000 clones, with under 90% occurring only once. Material: peripheral blood. The receptor set was obtained from a woman in her sixties with active or convalescent COVID-19.

This chain joins TRBV14 and TRBJ1-2; D gene uncertain. V was shortened by 1 base and J by 0 bases, with 9 bases between the two germline ends. The germline V gene has CDR1 SGHDN and CDR2 FVKESK. This CDR3 has 15 residues. The CDR3 DNA is TGTGCCAGCAGCCAAGGAGGCGTAGCTAACTATGGCTACACCTTC. Protein: CASSQGGVANYGYTF. Combining the CDR3 with reference TRBV14 and TRBJ1-2 gives the whole variable domain EAGVTQFPSHSVIEKGQTVTLRCDPISGHDNLYWYRRVMGKEIKFLLHFVKESKQDESGMPNNRFLAERTGGTYSTLKVQPAELEDSGVYFCASSQGGVANYGYTFGSGTRLTVV.

This rearrangement joins TRBV3-1 (or the pseudogene TRBV3-2) to TRBJ2-5; 8 bases agree with TRBD1. The CDR3 has 18 residues. V shed 4 bases and J 1 base; nucleotides not matched to a gene: 14. Germline V gene data show CDR1 as LGHDT and CDR2 as YNNKEL (reference sequence). For the CDR3, the DNA is TGTGCCAGCAGCCGTCTCGGGGGCGGGACAGGTTTCCAAGAGACCCAGTACTTC. Its protein product is CASSRLGGGTGFQETQYF.